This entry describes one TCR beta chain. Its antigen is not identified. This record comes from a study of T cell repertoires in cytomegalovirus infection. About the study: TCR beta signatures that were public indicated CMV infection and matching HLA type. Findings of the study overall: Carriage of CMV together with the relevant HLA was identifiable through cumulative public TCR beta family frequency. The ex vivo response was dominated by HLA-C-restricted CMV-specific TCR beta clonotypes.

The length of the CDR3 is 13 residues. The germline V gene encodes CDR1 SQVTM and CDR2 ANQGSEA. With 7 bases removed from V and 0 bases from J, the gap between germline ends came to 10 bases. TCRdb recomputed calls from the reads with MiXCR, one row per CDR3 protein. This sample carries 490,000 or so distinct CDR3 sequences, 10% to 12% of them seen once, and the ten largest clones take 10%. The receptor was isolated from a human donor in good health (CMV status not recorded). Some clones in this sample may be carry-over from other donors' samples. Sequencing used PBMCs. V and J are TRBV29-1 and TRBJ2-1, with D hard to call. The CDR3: CSGLDDSYNEQFF. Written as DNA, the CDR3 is TGCAGCGGCCTCGACGACTCCTACAATGAGCAGTTCTTC.